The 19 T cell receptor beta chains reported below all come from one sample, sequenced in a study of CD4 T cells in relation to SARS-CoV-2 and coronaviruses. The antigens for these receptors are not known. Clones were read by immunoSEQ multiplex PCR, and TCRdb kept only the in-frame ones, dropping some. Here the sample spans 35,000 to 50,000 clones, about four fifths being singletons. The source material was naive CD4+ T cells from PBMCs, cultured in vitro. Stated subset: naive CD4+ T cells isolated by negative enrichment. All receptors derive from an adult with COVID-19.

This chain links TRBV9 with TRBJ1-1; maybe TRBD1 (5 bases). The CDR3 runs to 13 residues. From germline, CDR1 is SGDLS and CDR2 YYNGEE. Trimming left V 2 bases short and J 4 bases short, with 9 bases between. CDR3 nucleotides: TGTGCCAGCAGCGTCGATGGGGGCACTGAAGCTTTCTTT. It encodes CASSVDGGTEAFF.

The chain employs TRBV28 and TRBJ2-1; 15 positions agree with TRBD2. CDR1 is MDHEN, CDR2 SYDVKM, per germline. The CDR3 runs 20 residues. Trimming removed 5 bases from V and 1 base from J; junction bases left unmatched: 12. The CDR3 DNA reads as TGTGCCAGCAGTCCAACTCCGGGACTAGCGGGAGGTGGGTCCTACAATGAGCAGTTCTTC. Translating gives CASSPTPGLAGGGSYNEQFF.

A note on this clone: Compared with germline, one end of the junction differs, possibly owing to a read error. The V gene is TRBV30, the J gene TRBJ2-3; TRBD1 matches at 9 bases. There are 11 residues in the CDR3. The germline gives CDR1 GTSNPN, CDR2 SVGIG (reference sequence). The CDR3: CAWSGQGRRDF. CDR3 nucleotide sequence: TGTGCCTGGAGCGGACAGGGGCGAAGGGATTTT.

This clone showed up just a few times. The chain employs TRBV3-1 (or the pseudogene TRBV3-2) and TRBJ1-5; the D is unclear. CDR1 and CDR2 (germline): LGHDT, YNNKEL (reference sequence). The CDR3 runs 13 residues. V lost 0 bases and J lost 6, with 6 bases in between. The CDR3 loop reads CASSQDQAQPQHF. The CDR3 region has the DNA TGTGCCAGCAGCCAAGATCAGGCTCAGCCCCAGCATTTT.

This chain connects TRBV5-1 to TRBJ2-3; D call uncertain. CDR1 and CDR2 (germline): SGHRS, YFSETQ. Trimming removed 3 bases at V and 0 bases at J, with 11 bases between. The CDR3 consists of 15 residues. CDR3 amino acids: CASSSWQASTDTQYF. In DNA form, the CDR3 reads TGCGCCAGCAGCTCGTGGCAGGCTAGCACAGATACGCAGTATTTT.

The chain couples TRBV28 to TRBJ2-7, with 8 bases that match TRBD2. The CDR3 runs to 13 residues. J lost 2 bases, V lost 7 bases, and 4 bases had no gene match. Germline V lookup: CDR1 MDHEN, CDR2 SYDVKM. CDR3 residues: CASMAGGPYEQYF. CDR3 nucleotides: TGTGCCAGCATGGCGGGAGGTCCCTACGAGCAGTACTTC.

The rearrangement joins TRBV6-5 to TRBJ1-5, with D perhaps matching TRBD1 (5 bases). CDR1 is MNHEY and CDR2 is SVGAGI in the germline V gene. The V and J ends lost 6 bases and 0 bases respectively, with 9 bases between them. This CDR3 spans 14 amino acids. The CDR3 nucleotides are TGTGCCAGCAGCGACAGATATAGCAATCAGCCCCAGCATTTT. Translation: CASSDRYSNQPQHF.

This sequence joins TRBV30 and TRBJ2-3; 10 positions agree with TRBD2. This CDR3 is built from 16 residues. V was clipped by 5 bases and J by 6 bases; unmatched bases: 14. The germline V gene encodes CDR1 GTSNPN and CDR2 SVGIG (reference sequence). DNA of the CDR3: TGTGCCTGGGTTCCCAGGCTAGCGGGAGTAAGGGATACGCAGTATTTT. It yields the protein CAWVPRLAGVRDTQYF. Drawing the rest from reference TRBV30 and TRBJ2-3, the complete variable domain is SQTIHQWPATLVQPVGSPLSLECTVEGTSNPNLYWYRQAAGRGLQLLFYSVGIGQISSEVPQNLSASRPQDRQFILSSKKLLLSDSGFYLCAWVPRLAGVRDTQYFGPGTRLTVL.

CDR3 sequence: CASSLWGLGSYNEQFF. The DNA for the CDR3 is TGTGCCAGCAGTTTATGGGGGCTAGGGTCCTACAATGAGCAGTTCTTC. The genes are TRBV28 and TRBJ2-1; possibly TRBD1 for D (5 bases). The V and J ends lost 0 bases and 1 base respectively, with 10 bases between them. CDR1 and CDR2 from the germline V gene are MDHEN and SYDVKM. This CDR3 is built from 16 residues.

The CDR3 is CAWAEGASNQPQHF. The CDR3 nucleotides read TGTGCCTGGGCTGAGGGGGCAAGTAATCAGCCCCAGCATTTT. This rearrangement joins TRBV30 to TRBJ1-5; the match to TRBD1 covers 7 bases. CDR3 length: 14 amino acids. V trimming: 5 bases; J trimming: 4 bases; junction bases outside the gene matches: 8. Germline V gene data show CDR1 as GTSNPN and CDR2 as SVGIG (reference sequence).

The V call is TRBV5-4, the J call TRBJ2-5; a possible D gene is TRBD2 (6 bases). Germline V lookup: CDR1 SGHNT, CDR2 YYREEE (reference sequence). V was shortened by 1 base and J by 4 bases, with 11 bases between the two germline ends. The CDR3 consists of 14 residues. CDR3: CASSLRPGGETQYF. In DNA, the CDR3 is TGTGCCAGCAGCTTGCGGCCCGGGGGAGAGACCCAGTACTTC.

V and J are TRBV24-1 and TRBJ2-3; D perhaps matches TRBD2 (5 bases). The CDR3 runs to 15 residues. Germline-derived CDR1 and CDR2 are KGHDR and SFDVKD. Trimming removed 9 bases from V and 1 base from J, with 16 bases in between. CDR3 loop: CATPNGTGGTDTQYF. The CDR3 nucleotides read TGTGCCACCCCGAATGGCACCGGGGGCACAGATACGCAGTATTTT.

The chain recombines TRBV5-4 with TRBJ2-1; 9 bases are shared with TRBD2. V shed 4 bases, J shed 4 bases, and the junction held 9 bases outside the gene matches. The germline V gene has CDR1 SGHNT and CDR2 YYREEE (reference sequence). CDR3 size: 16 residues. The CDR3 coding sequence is TGTGCCAGCAGCAAAGGGACTAGCAGGTATTACAATGAGCAGTTCTTC. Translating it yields CASSKGTSRYYNEQFF.

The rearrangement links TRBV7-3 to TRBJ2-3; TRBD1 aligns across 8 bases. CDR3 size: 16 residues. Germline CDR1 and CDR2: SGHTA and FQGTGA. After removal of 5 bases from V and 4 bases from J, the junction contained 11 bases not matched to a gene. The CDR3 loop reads CASSDTGQGDADTQYF. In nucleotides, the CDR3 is TGTGCCAGCAGCGATACTGGACAGGGTGACGCAGATACGCAGTATTTT.

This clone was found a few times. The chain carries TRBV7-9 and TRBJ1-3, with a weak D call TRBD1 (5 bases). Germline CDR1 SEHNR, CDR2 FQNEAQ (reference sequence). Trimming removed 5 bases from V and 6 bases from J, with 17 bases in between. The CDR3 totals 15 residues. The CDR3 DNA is TGTGCCAGCAGCCCGGGACCGCCAACCGTAAACACCATATATTTT. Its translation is CASSPGPPTVNTIYF.

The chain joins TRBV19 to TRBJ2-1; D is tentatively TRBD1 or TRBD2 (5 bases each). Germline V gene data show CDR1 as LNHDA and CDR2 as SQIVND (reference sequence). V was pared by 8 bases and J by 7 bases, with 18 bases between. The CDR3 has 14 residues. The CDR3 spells CASSPRGRGNEQFF. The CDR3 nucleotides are TGTGCCAGTTCTCCCCGGGGCCGTGGGAATGAGCAGTTCTTC.

The CDR3 DNA sequence: TGTGCCAGCAGCTTGGGGGTAGCGCCTAGCACAGATACGCAGTATTTT. Protein product: CASSLGVAPSTDTQYF. This chain uses TRBV5-6 with TRBJ2-3; the D gene is possibly TRBD2 (5 bases). The ends were cut back, 0 bases at V and 0 bases at J, with 11 bases in the middle. The germline gives CDR1 SGHDT, CDR2 YYEEEE. The length of the CDR3 is 16 residues. Full variable domain (remainder filled in from reference TRBV5-6 and TRBJ2-3): DAGVTQSPTHLIKTRGQQVTLRCSPKSGHDTVSWYQQALGQGPQFIFQYYEEEERQRGNFPDRFSGHQFPNYSSELNVNALLLGDSALYLCASSLGVAPSTDTQYFGPGTRLTVL.

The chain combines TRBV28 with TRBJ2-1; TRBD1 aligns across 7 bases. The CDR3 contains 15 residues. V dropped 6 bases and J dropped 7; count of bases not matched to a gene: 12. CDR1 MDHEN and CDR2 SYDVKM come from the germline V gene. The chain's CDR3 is CASRRQGAGGNEQFF. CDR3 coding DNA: TGTGCCAGCAGAAGACAGGGTGCAGGTGGGAATGAGCAGTTCTTC. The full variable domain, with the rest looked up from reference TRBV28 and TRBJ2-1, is DVKVTQSSRYLVKRTGEKVFLECVQDMDHENMFWYRQDPGLGLRLIYFSYDVKMKEKGDIPEGYSVSREKKERFSLILESASTNQTSMYLCASRRQGAGGNEQFFGPGTRLTVL.

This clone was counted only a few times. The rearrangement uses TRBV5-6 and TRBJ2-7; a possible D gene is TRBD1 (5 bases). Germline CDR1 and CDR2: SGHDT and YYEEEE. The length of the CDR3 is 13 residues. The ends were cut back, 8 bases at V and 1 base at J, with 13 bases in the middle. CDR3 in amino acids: CASTKRTSYEQYF. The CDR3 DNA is TGTGCCAGTACGAAGAGGACATCCTACGAGCAGTACTTC.